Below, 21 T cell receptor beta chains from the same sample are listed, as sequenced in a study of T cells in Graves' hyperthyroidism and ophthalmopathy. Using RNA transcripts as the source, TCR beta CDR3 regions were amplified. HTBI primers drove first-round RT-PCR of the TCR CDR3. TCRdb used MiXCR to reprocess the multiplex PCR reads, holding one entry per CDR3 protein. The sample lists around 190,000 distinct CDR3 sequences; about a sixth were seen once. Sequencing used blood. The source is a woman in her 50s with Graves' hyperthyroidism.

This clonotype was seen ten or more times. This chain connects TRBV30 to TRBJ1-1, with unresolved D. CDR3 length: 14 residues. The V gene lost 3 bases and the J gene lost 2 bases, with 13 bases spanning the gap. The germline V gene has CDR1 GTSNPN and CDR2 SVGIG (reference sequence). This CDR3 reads CAWRANFPNTEAFF. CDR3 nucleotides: TGTGCCTGGAGGGCCAATTTCCCTAACACTGAAGCTTTCTTT.

The CDR3 sequence is CASSSPRGIGKLFF. The CDR3 DNA reads TGCGCCAGCAGCAGTCCCCGGGGGATCGGAAAACTGTTTTTT. The gene calls are TRBV5-1 and TRBJ1-4, with D tentatively TRBD1 (5 bases). Trimming took 4 bases from V and 10 from J, leaving 17 bases between them. Germline V gene data show CDR1 as SGHRS and CDR2 as YFSETQ. The CDR3 has 14 residues. Complete variable domain (other parts from reference TRBV5-1 and TRBJ1-4): KAGVTQTPRYLIKTRGQQVTLSCSPISGHRSVSWYQQTPGQGLQFLFEYFSETQRNKGNFPGRFSGRQFSNSRSEMNVSTLELGDSALYLCASSSPRGIGKLFFGSGTQLSVL.

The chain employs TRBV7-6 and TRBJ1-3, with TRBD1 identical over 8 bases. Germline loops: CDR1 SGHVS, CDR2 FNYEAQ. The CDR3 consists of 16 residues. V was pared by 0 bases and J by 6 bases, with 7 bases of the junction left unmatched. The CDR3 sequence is CASSLARTGRVNTIYF. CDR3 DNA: TGTGCCAGCAGCTTAGCCAGGACAGGGCGTGTAAACACCATATATTTT.

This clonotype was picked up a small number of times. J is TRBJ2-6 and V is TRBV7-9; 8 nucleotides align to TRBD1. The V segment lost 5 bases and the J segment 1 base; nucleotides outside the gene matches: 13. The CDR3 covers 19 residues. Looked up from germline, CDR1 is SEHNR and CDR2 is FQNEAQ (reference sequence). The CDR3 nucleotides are TGTGCCAGCAGCCGACCCTTTTCAGGGGGCCCATCTGGGGCCAACGTCCTGACTTTC. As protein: CASSRPFSGGPSGANVLTF.

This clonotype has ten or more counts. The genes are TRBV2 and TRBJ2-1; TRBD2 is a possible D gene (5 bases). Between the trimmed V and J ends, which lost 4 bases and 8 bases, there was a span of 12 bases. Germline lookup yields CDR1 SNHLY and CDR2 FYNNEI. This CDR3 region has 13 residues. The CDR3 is CASSVWRSDEQFF. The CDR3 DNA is TGTGCCAGCAGTGTTTGGAGGTCGGATGAGCAGTTCTTC.

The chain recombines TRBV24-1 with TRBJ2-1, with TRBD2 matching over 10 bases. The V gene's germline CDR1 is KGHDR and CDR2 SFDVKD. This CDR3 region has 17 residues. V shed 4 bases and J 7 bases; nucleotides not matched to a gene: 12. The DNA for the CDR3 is TGTGCCACCAGTGACACTCAGACTAGCGGGCGAAGAAATGAGCAGTTCTTC. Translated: CATSDTQTSGRRNEQFF.

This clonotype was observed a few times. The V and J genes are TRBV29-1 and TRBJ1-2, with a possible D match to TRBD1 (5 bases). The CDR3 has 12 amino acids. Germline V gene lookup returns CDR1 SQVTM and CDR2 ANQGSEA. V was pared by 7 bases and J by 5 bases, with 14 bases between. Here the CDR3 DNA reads TGCAGCGCGGGACTTTCGGGATATGGCTACACCTTC. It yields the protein CSAGLSGYGYTF.

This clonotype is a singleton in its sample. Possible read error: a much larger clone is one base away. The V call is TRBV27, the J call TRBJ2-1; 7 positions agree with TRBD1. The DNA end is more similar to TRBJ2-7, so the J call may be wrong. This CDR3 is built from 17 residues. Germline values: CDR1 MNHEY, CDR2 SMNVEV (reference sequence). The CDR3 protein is CASSDLGVGGSYNEQYF. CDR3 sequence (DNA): TGTGCCAGCAGTGATTTGGGTGTAGGGGGCTCCTACAATGAGCAGTACTTC.

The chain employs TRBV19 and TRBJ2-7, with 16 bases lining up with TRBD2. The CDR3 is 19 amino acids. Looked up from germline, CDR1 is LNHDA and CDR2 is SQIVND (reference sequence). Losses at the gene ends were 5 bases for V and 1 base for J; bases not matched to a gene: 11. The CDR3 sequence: CASSDPGLAGGPVSYEQYF. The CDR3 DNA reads TGTGCCAGTAGTGACCCGGGACTAGCGGGAGGGCCGGTATCCTACGAGCAGTACTTC.

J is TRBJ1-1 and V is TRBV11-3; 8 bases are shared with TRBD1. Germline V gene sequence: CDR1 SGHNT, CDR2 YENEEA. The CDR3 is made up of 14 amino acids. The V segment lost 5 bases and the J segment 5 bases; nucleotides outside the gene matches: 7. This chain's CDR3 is CASSVTGVVTEAFF. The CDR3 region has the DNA TGTGCCAGCAGCGTGACAGGGGTAGTAACTGAAGCTTTCTTT.

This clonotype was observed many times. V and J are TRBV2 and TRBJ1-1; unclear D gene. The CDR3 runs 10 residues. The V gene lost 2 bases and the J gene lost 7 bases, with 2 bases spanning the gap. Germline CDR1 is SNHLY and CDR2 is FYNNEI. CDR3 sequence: CASSELEAFF. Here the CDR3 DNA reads TGTGCCAGCAGTGAACTTGAAGCTTTCTTT. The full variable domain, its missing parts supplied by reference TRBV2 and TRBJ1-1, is EPEVTQTPSHQVTQMGQEVILRCVPISNHLYFYWYRQILGQKVEFLVSFYNNEISEKSEIFDDQFSVERPDGSNFTLKIRSTKLEDSAMYFCASSELEAFFGQGTRLTVV.

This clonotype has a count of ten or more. The CDR3 nucleotides read TGTGCCAGCAGTGAATGGCCAGGGAACACTGAAGCTTTCTTT. Translation gives CASSEWPGNTEAFF. The chain combines TRBV2 with TRBJ1-1; D ambiguous. CDR3 size: 14 residues. Trimming left V 2 bases short and J 1 base short, with 8 bases between. Germline assignment: CDR1 SNHLY and CDR2 FYNNEI.

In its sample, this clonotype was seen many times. The CDR3 is CASSQEGAGRYF. CDR3 bases: TGTGCCAGCAGCCAAGAAGGTGCTGGGAGGTACTTC. The chain links TRBV4-2 to TRBJ2-5, with D possibly TRBD2 on 5 matching bases. Trimming stripped 0 bases from V and 13 bases from J, with 12 bases between. CDR1 is LGHNA and CDR2 is YNFKEQ in the germline V gene. The CDR3 is made up of 12 amino acids.

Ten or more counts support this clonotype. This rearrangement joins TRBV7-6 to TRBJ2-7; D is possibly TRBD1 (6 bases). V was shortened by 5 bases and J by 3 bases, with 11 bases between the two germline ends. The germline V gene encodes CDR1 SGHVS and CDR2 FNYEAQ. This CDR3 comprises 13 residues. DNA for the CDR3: TGTGCCAGCAGCCGACAGGTATACTACGAGCAGTACTTC. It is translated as CASSRQVYYEQYF.

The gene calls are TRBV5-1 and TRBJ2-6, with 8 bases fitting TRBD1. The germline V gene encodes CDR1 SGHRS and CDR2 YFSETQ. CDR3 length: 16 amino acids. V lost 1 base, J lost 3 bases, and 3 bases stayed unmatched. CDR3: CASSLTGGYGANVLTF. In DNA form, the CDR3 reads TGCGCCAGCAGCTTGACAGGGGGATATGGGGCCAACGTCCTGACTTTC.

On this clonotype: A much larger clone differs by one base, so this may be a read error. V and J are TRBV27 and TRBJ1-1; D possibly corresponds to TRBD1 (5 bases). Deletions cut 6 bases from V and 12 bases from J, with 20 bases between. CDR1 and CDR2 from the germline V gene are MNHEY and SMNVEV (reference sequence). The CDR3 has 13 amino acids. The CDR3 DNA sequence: TGTGCCAGCAGCCTCAGTGACGGGGGAGGGACTTTCTTT. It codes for CASSLSDGGGTFF.

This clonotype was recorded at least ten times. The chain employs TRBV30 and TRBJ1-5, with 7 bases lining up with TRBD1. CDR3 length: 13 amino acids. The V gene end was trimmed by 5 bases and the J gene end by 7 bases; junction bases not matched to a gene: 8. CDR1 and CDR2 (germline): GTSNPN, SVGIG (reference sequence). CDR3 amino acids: CAWGEQGIQPQHF. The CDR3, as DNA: TGTGCCTGGGGGGAACAGGGGATCCAGCCCCAGCATTTT.

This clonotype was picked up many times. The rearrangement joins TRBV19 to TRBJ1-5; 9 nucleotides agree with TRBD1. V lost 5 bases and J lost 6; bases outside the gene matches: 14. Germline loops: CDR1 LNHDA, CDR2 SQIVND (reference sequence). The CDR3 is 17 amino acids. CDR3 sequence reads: CASSERSHRGQGQPQHF. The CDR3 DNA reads TGTGCCAGTAGTGAACGCTCCCACAGGGGGCAGGGTCAGCCCCAGCATTTT.

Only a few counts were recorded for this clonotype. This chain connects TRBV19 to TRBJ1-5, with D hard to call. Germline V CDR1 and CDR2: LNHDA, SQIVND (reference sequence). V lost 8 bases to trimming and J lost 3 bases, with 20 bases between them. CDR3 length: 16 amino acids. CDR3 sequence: CASGGFGWPINQPQHF. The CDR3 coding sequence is TGTGCCAGTGGAGGCTTCGGATGGCCGATCAATCAGCCCCAGCATTTT.

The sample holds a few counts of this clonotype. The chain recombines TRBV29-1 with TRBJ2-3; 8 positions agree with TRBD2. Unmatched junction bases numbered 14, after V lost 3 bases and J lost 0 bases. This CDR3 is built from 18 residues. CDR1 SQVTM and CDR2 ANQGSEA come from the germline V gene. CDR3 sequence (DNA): TGCAGCGTTGATCGTTGGATTTCGTCTAGCGGGAGCACAGATACGCAGTATTTT. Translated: CSVDRWISSSGSTDTQYF.

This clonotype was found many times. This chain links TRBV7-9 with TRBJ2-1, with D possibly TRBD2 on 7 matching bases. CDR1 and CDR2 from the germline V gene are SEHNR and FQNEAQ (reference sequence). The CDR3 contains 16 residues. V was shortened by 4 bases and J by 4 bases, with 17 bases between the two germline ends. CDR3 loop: CASSSGGRVWYNEQFF. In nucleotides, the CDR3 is TGTGCCAGCAGCTCGGGGGGCAGGGTCTGGTACAATGAGCAGTTCTTC.